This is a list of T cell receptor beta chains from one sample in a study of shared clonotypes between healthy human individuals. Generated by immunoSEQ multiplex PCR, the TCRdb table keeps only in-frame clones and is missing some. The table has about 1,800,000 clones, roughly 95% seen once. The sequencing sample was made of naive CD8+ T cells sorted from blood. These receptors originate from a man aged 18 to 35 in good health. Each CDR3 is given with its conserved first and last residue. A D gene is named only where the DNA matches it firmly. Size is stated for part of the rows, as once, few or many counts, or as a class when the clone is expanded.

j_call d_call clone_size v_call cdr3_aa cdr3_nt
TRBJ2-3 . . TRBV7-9 CASSTQVTEDTQYF TGTGCCAGCAGCACACAGGTCACGGAAGATACGCAGTATTTT
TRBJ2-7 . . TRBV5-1 CASSFSPSYEQYF TGCGCCAGCAGCTTCAGCCCTTCCTACGAGCAGTACTTC
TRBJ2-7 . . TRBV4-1 CASSQDRFYEQYF TGCGCCAGCAGCCAGGACCGTTTCTACGAGCAGTACTTC
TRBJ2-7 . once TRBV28 CASSFVPGSSYEQYF TGTGCCAGCAGTTTCGTACCGGGCTCCTCCTACGAGCAGTACTTC
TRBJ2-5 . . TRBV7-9 CASSPYETQYF TGTGCCAGCAGCCCCTACGAGACCCAGTACTTC
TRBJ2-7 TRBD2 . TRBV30 CAWSPSGRPIYEQYF TGTGCCTGGAGCCCTAGCGGGAGGCCGATCTACGAGCAGTACTTC
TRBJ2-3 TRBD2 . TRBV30 CAWSVRGRGYTDTQYF TGTGCCTGGAGTGTACGAGGGAGGGGTTACACAGATACGCAGTATTTT
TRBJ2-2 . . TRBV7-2 CASSPRRGNAGELFF TGTGCCAGCAGCCCAAGGAGAGGGAATGCCGGGGAGCTGTTTTTT
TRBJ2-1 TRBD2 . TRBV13 CASSEGLAGSYNEQFF TGTGCCAGCAGCGAAGGACTAGCGGGCTCCTACAATGAGCAGTTCTTC
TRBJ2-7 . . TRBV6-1 CASSLRDAYYEQYF TGTGCCAGCAGCCTCCGGGACGCATACTACGAGCAGTACTTC
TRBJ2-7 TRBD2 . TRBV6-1 CASCERGAYEQYF TGTGCCAGCTGCGAGCGGGGAGCCTACGAGCAGTACTTC
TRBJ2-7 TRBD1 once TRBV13 CASTRDRGAYEQYF TGTGCCAGCACCAGGGACAGGGGAGCCTACGAGCAGTACTTC
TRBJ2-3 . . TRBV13 CASSGAVTDTQYF TGTGCCAGCAGTGGAGCAGTCACAGATACGCAGTATTTT
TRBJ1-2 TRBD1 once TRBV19 CASSTLTGFNYGYTF TGTGCCAGTAGTACTTTGACAGGGTTTAACTATGGCTACACCTTC
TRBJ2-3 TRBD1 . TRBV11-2 CASSADRGRSADTQYF TGTGCCAGCAGCGCGGACAGGGGGAGGTCCGCAGATACGCAGTATTTT
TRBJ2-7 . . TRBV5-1 CASSLDSIAYEQYF TGCGCCAGCAGCTTGGACAGTATTGCGTACGAGCAGTACTTC
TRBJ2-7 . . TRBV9 CASSVGGYSYEQYF TGTGCCAGCAGCGTGGGGGGATACTCCTACGAGCAGTACTTC
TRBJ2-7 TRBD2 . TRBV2 CASSVPAGGTSYEQYF TGTGCCAGCAGTGTGCCAGCGGGGGGGACATCCTACGAGCAGTACTTC
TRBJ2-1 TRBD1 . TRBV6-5 CASSSGQGYNEQFF TGTGCCAGCAGTTCCGGACAGGGTTACAATGAGCAGTTCTTC
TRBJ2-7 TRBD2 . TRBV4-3 CASSQSAGLASEQYF TGCGCCAGCAGCCAAAGCGCTGGACTAGCGAGCGAGCAGTACTTC
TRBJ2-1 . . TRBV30 CAWSVSGNEQFF TGTGCCTGGAGTGTATCGGGGAATGAGCAGTTCTTC
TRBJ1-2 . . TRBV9 CASSDGAANYGYTF TGTGCCAGCAGCGATGGGGCAGCTAACTATGGCTACACCTTC
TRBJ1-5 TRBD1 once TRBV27 CASRPTGSNQPQHF TGTGCCAGCAGACCGACAGGGAGCAATCAGCCCCAGCATTTT
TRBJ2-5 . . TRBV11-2 CASSLSMGTQYF TGTGCCAGCAGCTTATCAATGGGGACCCAGTACTTC
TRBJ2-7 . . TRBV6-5 CASSLGDQQYF TGTGCCAGCAGTTTGGGGGACCAGCAGTACTTC
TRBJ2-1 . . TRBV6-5 CASSYGLSVDEQFF TGTGCCAGCAGTTACGGGCTTTCCGTCGATGAGCAGTTCTTC
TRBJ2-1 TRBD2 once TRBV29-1 CSVERSGLGSNEQFF TGCAGCGTTGAGAGATCTGGACTAGGAAGCAATGAGCAGTTCTTC
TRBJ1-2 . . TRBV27 CASSLSSDSLYGYTF TGTGCCAGCAGTTTATCCTCTGACAGTCTCTATGGCTACACCTTC
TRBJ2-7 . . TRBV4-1 CASSRQLAYEQYF TGCGCCAGCAGCCGGCAACTAGCCTACGAGCAGTACTTC
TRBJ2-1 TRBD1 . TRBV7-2 CASSSGYRTGTYNEQFF TGTGCCAGCAGCTCGGGGTACCGGACAGGAACCTACAATGAGCAGTTCTTC
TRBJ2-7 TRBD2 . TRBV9 CASSVEGLDDGEQYF TGTGCCAGCAGCGTAGAGGGACTAGACGATGGGGAGCAGTACTTC
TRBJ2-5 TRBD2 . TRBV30 CAWSGPSPETSGVQETQYF TGTGCCTGGAGCGGACCTTCCCCCGAGACTAGCGGAGTGCAAGAGACCCAGTACTTC
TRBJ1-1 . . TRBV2 CASSDPRQVNTEAFF TGTGCCAGCAGTGACCCACGGCAGGTGAACACTGAAGCTTTCTTT
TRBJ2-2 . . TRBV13 CASSTGTTNTGELFF TGTGCCAGCAGCACCGGGACGACGAACACCGGGGAGCTGTTTTTT
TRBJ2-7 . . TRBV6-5 CASSYSSGPYEQYF TGTGCCAGCAGTTACTCGAGTGGACCGTACGAGCAGTACTTC
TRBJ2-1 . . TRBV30 CAWEKGHGPYNEQFF TGTGCCTGGGAAAAGGGACACGGACCCTACAATGAGCAGTTCTTC
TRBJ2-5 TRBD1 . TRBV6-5 CASSSLQGGSPQYF TGTGCCAGCAGTTCCCTACAGGGGGGTAGTCCCCAGTACTTC
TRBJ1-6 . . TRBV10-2 CASSESKEGLTYNSPLHF TGCGCCAGCAGTGAGTCGAAGGAGGGTTTAACCTATAATTCACCCCTCCACTTT
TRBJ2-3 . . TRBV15 CATRSTSTDTQYF TGTGCCACCAGGAGTACTAGCACAGATACGCAGTATTTT
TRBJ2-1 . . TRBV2 CASSEWQGGDEQFF TGTGCCAGCAGTGAATGGCAGGGAGGCGATGAGCAGTTCTTC
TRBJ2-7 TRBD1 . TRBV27 CASSLSIGDRGFDEQYF TGTGCCAGCAGTTTATCGATTGGGGACAGGGGTTTTGACGAGCAGTACTTC
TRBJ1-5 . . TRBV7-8 CASSLGGINQPQHF TGTGCCAGCAGCTTAGGGGGTATCAATCAGCCCCAGCATTTT
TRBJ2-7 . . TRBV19 CASSLDRTHYEQYF TGTGCCAGTAGCCTTGACAGGACACACTACGAGCAGTACTTC
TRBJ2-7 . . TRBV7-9 CASSFGQSYEQYF TGTGCCAGCAGCTTCGGACAGAGCTACGAGCAGTACTTC
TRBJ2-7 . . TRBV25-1 CASSPGGGYEQYF TGTGCCAGCAGTCCCGGTGGGGGGTACGAGCAGTACTTC
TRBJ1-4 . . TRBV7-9 CASSSSRDPLRLFF TGTGCCAGCAGCTCCAGCCGAGACCCATTACGGCTGTTTTTT
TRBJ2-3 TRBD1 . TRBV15 CATSKIDREGPDTQYF TGTGCCACCAGCAAAATAGACAGGGAAGGGCCAGATACGCAGTATTTT
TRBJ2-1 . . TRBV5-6 CASSFAGEQFF TGTGCCAGCAGCTTTGCCGGTGAGCAGTTCTTC
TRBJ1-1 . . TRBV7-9 CASSLGLEAFF TGTGCCAGCAGCTTAGGTCTGGAAGCTTTCTTT
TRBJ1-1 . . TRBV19 CASTWGDITEAFF TGTGCCAGTACTTGGGGGGACATAACTGAAGCTTTCTTT
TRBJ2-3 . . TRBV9 CASSPRQNGFTDTQYF TGTGCCAGCAGCCCTCGACAAAATGGGTTCACAGATACGCAGTATTTT
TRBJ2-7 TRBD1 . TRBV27 CASSPDRAKSYEQYF TGTGCCAGCAGCCCGGACAGGGCAAAGTCCTACGAGCAGTACTTC